Described below is a single T cell receptor beta chain sequence and its context. Compared with germline, one end of the junction differs, possibly owing to a read error. The data derive from a study of blood T cell repertoires in COVID-19. The wider study: Acute and convalescent COVID-19 specimens originated in the United States, Italy and Spain. PBMCs, B-cell-depleted T cells, or T cells were the source of the cDNA or gDNA that made up the material.

In germline, CDR1 is SEHNR, CDR2 FQNEAQ (reference sequence). The CDR3 has 14 amino acids. In the authors' methods: Estimated nucleated cell counts came from reference gene primer amplification. The method was immunoSEQ multiplex PCR; TCRdb's version includes in-frame clones alone and lacks a portion of them. Clonal size and the V and J genes are those of that table, whereas D and trimming came from the DNA. The sample has about 230,000 clones; roughly 83% are singletons. The chain employs TRBV7-9 and TRBJ1-1; D is uncertain. This receptor was taken from a woman in her 70s with active or convalescent COVID-19. The sequencing sample was made of peripheral blood. This chain's CDR3 is CASSLGSVNPEAFF. CDR3 bases: TGTGCCAGCAGCTTAGGGAGCGTGAACCCTGAAGCTTTCTTT.